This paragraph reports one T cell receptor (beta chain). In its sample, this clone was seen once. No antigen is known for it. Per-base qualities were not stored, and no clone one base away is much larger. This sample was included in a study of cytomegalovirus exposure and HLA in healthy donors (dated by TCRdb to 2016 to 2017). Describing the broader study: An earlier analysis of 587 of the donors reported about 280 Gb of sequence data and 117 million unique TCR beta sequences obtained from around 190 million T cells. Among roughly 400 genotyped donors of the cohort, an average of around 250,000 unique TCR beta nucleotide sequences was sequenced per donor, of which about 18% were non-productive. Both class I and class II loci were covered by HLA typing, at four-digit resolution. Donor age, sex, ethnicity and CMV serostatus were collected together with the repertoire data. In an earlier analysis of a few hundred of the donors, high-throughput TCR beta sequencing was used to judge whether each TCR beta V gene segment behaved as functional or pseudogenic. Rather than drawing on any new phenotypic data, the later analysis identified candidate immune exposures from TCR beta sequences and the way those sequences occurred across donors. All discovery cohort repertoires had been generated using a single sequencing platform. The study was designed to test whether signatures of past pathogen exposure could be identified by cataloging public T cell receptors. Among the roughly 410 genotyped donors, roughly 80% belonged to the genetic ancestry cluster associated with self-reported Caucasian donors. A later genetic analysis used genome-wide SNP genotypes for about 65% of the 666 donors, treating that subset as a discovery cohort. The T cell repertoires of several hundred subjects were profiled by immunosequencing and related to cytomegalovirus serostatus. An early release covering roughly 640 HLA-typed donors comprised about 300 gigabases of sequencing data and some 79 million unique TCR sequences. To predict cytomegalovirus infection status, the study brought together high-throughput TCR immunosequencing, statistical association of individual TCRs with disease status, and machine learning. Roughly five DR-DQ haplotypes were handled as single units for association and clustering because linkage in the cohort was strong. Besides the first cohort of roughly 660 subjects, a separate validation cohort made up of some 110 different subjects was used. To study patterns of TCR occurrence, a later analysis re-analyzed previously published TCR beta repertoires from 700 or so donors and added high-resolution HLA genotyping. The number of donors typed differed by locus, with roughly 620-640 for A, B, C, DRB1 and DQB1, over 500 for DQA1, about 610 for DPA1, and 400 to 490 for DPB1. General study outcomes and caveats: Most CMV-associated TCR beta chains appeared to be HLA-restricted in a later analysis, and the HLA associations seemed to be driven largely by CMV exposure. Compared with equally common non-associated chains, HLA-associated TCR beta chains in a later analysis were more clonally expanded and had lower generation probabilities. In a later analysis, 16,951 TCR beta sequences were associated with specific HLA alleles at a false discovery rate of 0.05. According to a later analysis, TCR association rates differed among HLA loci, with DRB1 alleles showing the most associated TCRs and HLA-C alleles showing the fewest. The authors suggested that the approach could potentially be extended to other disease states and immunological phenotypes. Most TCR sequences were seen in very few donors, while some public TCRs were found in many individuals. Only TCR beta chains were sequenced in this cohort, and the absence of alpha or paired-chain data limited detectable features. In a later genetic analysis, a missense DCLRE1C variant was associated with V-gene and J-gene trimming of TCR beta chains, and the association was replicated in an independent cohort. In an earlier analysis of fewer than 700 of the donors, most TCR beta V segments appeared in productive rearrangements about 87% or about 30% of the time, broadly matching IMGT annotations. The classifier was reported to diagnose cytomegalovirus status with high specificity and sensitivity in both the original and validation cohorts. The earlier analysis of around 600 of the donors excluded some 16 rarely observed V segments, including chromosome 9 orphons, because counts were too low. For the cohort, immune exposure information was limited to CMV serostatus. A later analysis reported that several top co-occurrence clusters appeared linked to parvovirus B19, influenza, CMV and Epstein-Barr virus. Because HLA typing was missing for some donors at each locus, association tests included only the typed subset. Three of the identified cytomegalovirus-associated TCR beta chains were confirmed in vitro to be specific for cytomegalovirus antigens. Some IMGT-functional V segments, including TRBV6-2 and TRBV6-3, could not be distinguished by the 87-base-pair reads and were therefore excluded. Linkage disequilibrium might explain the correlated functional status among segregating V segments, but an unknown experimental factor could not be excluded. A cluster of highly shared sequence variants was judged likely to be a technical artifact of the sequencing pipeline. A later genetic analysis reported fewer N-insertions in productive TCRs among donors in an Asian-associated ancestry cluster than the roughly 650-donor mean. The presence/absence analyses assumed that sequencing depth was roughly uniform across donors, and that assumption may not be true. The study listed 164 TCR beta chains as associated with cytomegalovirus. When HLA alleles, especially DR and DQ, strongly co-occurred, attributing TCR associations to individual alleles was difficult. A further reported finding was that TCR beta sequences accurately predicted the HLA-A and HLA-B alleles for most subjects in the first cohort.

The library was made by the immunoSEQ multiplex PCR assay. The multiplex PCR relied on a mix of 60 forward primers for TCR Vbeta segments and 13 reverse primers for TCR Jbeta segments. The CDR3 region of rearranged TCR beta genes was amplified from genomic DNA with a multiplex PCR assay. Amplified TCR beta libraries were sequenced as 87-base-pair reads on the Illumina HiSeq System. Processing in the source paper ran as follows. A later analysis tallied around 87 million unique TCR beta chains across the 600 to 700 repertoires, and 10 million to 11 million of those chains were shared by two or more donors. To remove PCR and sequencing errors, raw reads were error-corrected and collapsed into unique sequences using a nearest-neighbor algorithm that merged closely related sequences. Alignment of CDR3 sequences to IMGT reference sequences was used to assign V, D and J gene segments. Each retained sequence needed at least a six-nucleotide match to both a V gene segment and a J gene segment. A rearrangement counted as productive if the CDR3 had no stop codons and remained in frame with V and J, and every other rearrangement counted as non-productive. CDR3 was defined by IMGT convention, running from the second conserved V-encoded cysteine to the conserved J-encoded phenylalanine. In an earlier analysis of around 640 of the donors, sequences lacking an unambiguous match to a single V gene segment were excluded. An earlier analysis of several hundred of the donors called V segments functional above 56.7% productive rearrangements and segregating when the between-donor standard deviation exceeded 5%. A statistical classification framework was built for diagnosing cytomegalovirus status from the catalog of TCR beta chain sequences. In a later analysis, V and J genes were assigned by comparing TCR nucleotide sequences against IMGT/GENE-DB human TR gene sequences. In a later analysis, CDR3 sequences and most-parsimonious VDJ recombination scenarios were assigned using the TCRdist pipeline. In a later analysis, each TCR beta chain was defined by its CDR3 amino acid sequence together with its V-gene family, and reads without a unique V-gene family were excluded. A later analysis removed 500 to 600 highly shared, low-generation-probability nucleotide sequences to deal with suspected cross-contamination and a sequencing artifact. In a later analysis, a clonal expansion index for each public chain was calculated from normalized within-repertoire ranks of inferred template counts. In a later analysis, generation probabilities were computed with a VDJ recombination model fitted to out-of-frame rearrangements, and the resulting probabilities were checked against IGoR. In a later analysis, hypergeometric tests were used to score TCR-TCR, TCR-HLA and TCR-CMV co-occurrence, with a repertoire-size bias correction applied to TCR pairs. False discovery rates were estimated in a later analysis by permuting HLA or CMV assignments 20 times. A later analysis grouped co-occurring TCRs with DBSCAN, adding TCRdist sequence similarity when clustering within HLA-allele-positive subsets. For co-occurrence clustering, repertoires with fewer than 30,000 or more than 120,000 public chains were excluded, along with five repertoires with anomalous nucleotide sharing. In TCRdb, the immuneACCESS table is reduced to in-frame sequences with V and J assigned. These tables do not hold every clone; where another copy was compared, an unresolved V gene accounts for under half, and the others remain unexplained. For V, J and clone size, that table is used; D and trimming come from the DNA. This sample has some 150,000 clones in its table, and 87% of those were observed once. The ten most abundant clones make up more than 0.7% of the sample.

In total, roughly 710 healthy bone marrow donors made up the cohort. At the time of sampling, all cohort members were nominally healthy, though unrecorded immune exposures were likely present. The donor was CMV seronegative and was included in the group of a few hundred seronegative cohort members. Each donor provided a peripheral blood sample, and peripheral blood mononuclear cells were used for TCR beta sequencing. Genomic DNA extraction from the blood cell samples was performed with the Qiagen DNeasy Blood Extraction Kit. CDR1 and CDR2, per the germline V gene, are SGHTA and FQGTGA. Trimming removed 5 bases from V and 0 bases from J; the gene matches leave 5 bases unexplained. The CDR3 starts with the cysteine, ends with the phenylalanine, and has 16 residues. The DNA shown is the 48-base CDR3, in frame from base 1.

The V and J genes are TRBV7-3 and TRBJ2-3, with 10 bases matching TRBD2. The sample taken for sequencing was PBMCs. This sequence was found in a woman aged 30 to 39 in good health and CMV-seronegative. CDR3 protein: CASSPLAGQSTDTQYF. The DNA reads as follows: TGTGCCAGCAGCCCACTAGCGGGGCAAAGCACAGATACGCAGTATTTT.